The 28 T cell receptor beta chains given below trace back to one sample, sequenced in a study of T cell clones after liver transplantation. Sequenced by immunoSEQ multiplex PCR; TCRdb stores in-frame clones only, minus some. The table records tens of thousands of clones, about 86% of them present only once. The sample here was CD4+ T cells from blood, taken 24 months after liver transplant. All receptors come from a human patient who received a liver transplant. Some of the T cells may derive from the graft donor.

The V and J genes are TRBV7-3 and TRBJ2-7; 8 positions match TRBD2. V trimming: 4 bases; J trimming: 7 bases; junction bases outside the gene matches: 9. CDR1 and CDR2 from the germline V gene are SGHTA and FQGTGA. The CDR3 sequence is 14 residues long. CDR3 DNA: TGTGCCAGCAGCTCCAGCGGGAGTGCAGGGGAGCAGTACTTC. Protein product: CASSSSGSAGEQYF.

This chain's CDR3 is CASSVSTGASGNTIYF. The DNA for the CDR3 is TGTGCCAGCAGTGTCTCCACAGGGGCCTCTGGAAACACCATATATTTT. The rearrangement links TRBV6-1 to TRBJ1-3, with 7 bases identical to TRBD1. The CDR3 sequence is 16 residues long. Germline-derived CDR1 and CDR2 are MNHNS and SASEGT. The J segment lost 0 bases and the V segment lost 4 bases, leaving 6 bases of the junction unmatched.

This rearrangement joins TRBV21-1 to TRBJ1-5. TRBV21-1 corresponds to a pseudogene. The CDR3 contains 13 residues. DNA for the CDR3: TGTGCCAGCAGCCCTAATCAGTATCAGCCCCAGCATTTT. Amino acids: CASSPNQYQPQHF.

The rearrangement joins TRBV7-2 to TRBJ1-2, with TRBD1 matching over 7 bases. The CDR3 is 16 residues long. Trimming cost V 5 bases and J 0 bases; bases outside gene matches: 9. Per germline, CDR1 SGHTA and CDR2 FQGNSA. The CDR3 spells CASSPAGGQTNYGYTF. The CDR3 DNA is TGTGCCAGCAGCCCAGCTGGGGGACAGACTAACTATGGCTACACCTTC.

This chain connects TRBV4-1 to TRBJ1-1; D call uncertain. Trimming took off 0 bases at V and 3 bases at J, with 8 bases between the two ends. This CDR3 region has 14 residues. CDR1 is MGHRA and CDR2 is YSYEKL in the germline V gene. The CDR3 sequence: CASSQDRQDTEAFF. Written as DNA, the CDR3 is TGCGCCAGCAGCCAAGATCGGCAGGACACTGAAGCTTTCTTT.

J is TRBJ2-1 and V is TRBV11-3; the match to TRBD2 covers 11 bases. Germline CDR1 is SGHNT and CDR2 is YENEEA. With 1 base clipped from V and 8 bases from J, the junction kept 10 bases outside the gene matches. This CDR3 contains 17 residues. The CDR3 DNA follows: TGTGCCAGCAGCTTAGGGCTAACTAGCGGGGGCATAGATGAGCAGTTCTTC. Amino acid sequence: CASSLGLTSGGIDEQFF.

This clone was counted a few times. The rearrangement joins TRBV7-3 to TRBJ2-3, with D possibly TRBD1 on 6 matching bases. The CDR3 totals 15 residues. Germline V gene lookup returns CDR1 SGHTA and CDR2 FQGTGA. The V end was cut by 3 bases, the J end by 4 bases, with 14 bases between. For the CDR3, the DNA is TGTGCCAGCAGCTTGACAGGAGCCCCCTCAGATACGCAGTATTTT. Amino acid sequence: CASSLTGAPSDTQYF.

This chain connects TRBV7-9 to TRBJ1-1, with 8 nucleotides matching TRBD1. This CDR3 has 15 residues. V shed 2 bases and J 4 bases; nucleotides not matched to a gene: 6. Per the germline V gene, CDR1 is SEHNR and CDR2 is FQNEAQ (reference sequence). The CDR3 DNA reads as TGTGCCAGCAGCTTACTATCCCAGGGGGCCACTGAAGCTTTCTTT. Translating gives CASSLLSQGATEAFF.

V gene TRBV27 combines with J gene TRBJ2-5; no reliable D call. V lost 2 bases and J lost 5, with 6 bases in between. This CDR3 is 12 amino acids long. CDR1 and CDR2 (germline): MNHEY, SMNVEV (reference sequence). CDR3 bases: TGTGCCAGCAGTTTAGCATGGGAGACCCAGTACTTC. This gives the protein CASSLAWETQYF.

This rearrangement joins TRBV7-2 to TRBJ1-4, with D tentatively TRBD1 (5 bases). There are 13 residues in the CDR3. Germline V gives CDR1 SGHTA, CDR2 FQGNSA. Trimming removed 5 bases from V and 5 bases from J, with 9 bases in between. In DNA, the CDR3 is TGTGCCAGCAGCAGGGGCGAGAATGAAAAACTGTTTTTT. It codes for CASSRGENEKLFF.

The sample holds one count of this clone. The chain joins TRBV2 to TRBJ2-5; D is uncertain. Germline values: CDR1 SNHLY, CDR2 FYNNEI. This CDR3 is built from 14 residues. V was cut by 3 bases and J by 3 bases, with 11 bases left in between. CDR3 loop: CASSDSLSKETQYF. The CDR3 coding sequence is TGTGCCAGCAGTGACAGCCTTAGTAAAGAGACCCAGTACTTC. Full variable domain (remainder filled in from reference TRBV2 and TRBJ2-5): EPEVTQTPSHQVTQMGQEVILRCVPISNHLYFYWYRQILGQKVEFLVSFYNNEISEKSEIFDDQFSVERPDGSNFTLKIRSTKLEDSAMYFCASSDSLSKETQYFGPGTRLLVL.

This clone was counted between two and nine times. V is TRBV20-1 and J is TRBJ1-5; D is unresolved. The V gene's germline CDR1 is DFQATT and CDR2 SNEGSKA (reference sequence). The V gene lost 5 bases and the J gene lost 11 bases, with 13 bases spanning the gap. The CDR3 contains 11 residues. The CDR3: CSAAGLKAQHF. In DNA, the CDR3 is TGCAGTGCTGCAGGTTTAAAGGCCCAGCATTTT.

The chain links TRBV18 to TRBJ2-7; 10 bases fit TRBD1. CDR3 length equals 14 residues. Trimming at V came to 6 bases and at J to 5 bases, leaving 7 bases not matched to a gene. The V gene's germline CDR1 is KGHSH and CDR2 LQKENI. CDR3 nucleotide sequence: TGTGCCAGCTCCCCGGACAGGGGGATCAACGAGCAGTACTTC. Residues: CASSPDRGINEQYF. The full variable domain, its missing parts supplied by reference TRBV18 and TRBJ2-7, is NAGVMQNPRHLVRRRGQEARLRCSPMKGHSHVYWYRQLPEEGLKFMVYLQKENIIDESGMPKERFSAEFPKEGPSILRIQQVVRGDSAAYFCASSPDRGINEQYFGPGTRLTVT.

This sequence joins TRBV1 and TRBJ1-3; the tabulated D call, TRBD1, remains unverified against the DNA. TRBV1 is described as a pseudogene. This CDR3 region has 14 residues. The CDR3: CTSKVQGCGNTIYF. CDR3 in DNA: TGCACCAGCAAAGTACAGGGTTGTGGAAACACCATATATTTT.

The rearrangement links TRBV7-2 to TRBJ2-7; D is perhaps TRBD2 (5 bases). This CDR3 spans 16 amino acids. Per the germline V gene, CDR1 is SGHTA and CDR2 is FQGNSA. Trimming removed 2 bases from V and 1 base from J, with 15 bases in between. The CDR3 region is CASSLSWTVNSYEQYF. In nucleotides, the CDR3 is TGTGCCAGCAGCTTATCCTGGACTGTTAATTCCTACGAGCAGTACTTC.

The chain combines TRBV6-5 with TRBJ1-2; D is ambiguous. This CDR3 is 12 amino acids long. Deletions cut 1 base from V and 8 bases from J, with 8 bases between. Per the germline V gene, CDR1 is MNHEY and CDR2 is SVGAGI. The CDR3 reads CASSYYLSGYTF. CDR3 coding DNA: TGTGCCAGCAGTTACTACCTTTCAGGCTACACCTTC.

The J gene is TRBJ2-7, the V gene TRBV7-8; D is undetermined. V was cut by 5 bases and J by 0 bases, with 8 bases left in between. The CDR3 extends over 13 amino acids. Germline V gene sequence: CDR1 SGHVS, CDR2 FQNEAQ. The CDR3, as DNA: TGTGCCAGCAGCCCCCGGTTCTCCTACGAGCAGTACTTC. It is translated as CASSPRFSYEQYF.

The rearrangement joins TRBV7-2 to TRBJ1-4, with no clear D. V was pared by 1 base and J by 2 bases, with 8 bases between. CDR3 length: 15 amino acids. Germline V lookup: CDR1 SGHTA, CDR2 FQGNSA. CDR3 region: CASSLGGKTNEKLFF. CDR3 bases: TGTGCCAGCAGCTTAGGAGGGAAGACTAATGAAAAACTGTTTTTT.

The chain links TRBV14 to TRBJ1-2; 7 positions agree with TRBD1. The junction had 6 bases not matched to a gene; V was cut back by 3 bases and J by 2 bases. CDR3 length equals 15 residues. The V gene's germline CDR1 is SGHDN and CDR2 FVKESK. Written as DNA, the CDR3 is TGTGCCAGCAGCCACCGACAGGGATGGAACTATGGCTACACCTTC. This translates into CASSHRQGWNYGYTF.

The rearrangement links TRBV7-3 to TRBJ2-2; the D is unclear. CDR3 length equals 12 residues. V shed 5 bases and J shed 1 base, with 2 bases lying between them. Germline CDR1 is SGHTA and CDR2 is FQGTGA. The CDR3: CASSRNTGELFF. CDR3 sequence (DNA): TGTGCCAGCAGCCGGAACACCGGGGAGCTGTTTTTT.

The count of this clone is one. The gene calls are TRBV18 and TRBJ1-1; the D is unclear. The CDR3 sequence is 12 residues long. Germline CDR1 is KGHSH and CDR2 is LQKENI. V was clipped by 6 bases and J by 2 bases, with 7 bases between them. CDR3 bases: TGTGCCAGCTCTGGGTTAAACACTGAAGCTTTCTTT. It translates to CASSGLNTEAFF.

The genes are TRBV28 and TRBJ1-2, with D unresolved. The CDR3 length is 12 residues. Trimming removed 11 bases at V and 6 bases at J, with 16 bases between. Germline V gene data show CDR1 as MDHEN and CDR2 as SYDVKM. In DNA form, the CDR3 reads TGTGCCGCTGTTTCGGGGTTGGATGGCTACACCTTC. Its protein product is CAAVSGLDGYTF.

This chain connects TRBV15 to TRBJ1-2; D perhaps matches TRBD1 (6 bases). Looked up from germline, CDR1 is LNHNV and CDR2 is YYDKDF (reference sequence). The ends were cut back, 4 bases at V and 2 bases at J, with 11 bases in the middle. CDR3 length: 14 residues. CDR3 amino acids: CATSKQGPNYGYTF. CDR3 in DNA: TGTGCCACCAGCAAGCAGGGGCCGAACTATGGCTACACCTTC.

The chain uses TRBV19 and TRBJ1-4; D gene ambiguous. Per germline, CDR1 LNHDA and CDR2 SQIVND (reference sequence). The CDR3 has 11 amino acids. Trimming took 6 bases from V and 5 from J, leaving 4 bases between them. This CDR3 is CASRGNEKLFF. CDR3 DNA sequence: TGTGCCAGTAGGGGCAATGAAAAACTGTTTTTT.

This sequence joins TRBV6-1 and TRBJ1-6; D may be TRBD1 (5 bases). Germline-derived CDR1 and CDR2 are MNHNS and SASEGT. The ends were cut back, 6 bases at V and 8 bases at J, with 14 bases in the middle. The CDR3 runs 14 residues. CDR3 amino acids: CASRDWGEYSPLHF. The DNA for the CDR3 is TGTGCCAGCAGGGATTGGGGGGAGTATTCACCCCTCCACTTT.

The gene calls are TRBV4-2 and TRBJ1-5; TRBD1 is a possible D gene (5 bases). CDR3 size: 18 residues. V was cut by 5 bases and J by 2 bases, with 22 bases left in between. CDR1 and CDR2 (germline): LGHNA, YNFKEQ. This CDR3 is CASSLASGGGGGNQPQHF. CDR3 in DNA: TGTGCCAGCAGCTTGGCTAGCGGTGGGGGGGGTGGCAATCAGCCCCAGCATTTT.

The rearrangement uses TRBV7-2 and TRBJ2-1; 12 nucleotides line up with TRBD1. V shed 1 base, J shed 6 bases, and the junction held 4 bases outside the gene matches. This CDR3 region has 16 residues. Germline V gene lookup returns CDR1 SGHTA and CDR2 FQGNSA. The CDR3 DNA is TGTGCCAGCAGCTTAGTGGGACAGGGGGCAATCAATGAGCAGTTCTTC. Translation gives CASSLVGQGAINEQFF.

The chain is built from TRBV6-5 and TRBJ1-1; D not resolved. The length of the CDR3 is 12 residues. CDR1 MNHEY and CDR2 SVGAGI come from the germline V gene. V shed 6 bases and J shed 8 bases, with 13 bases lying between them. CDR3 loop: CASRTRTGEAFF. CDR3 sequence (DNA): TGTGCCAGCAGAACTAGGACGGGGGAAGCTTTCTTT.